The sequence of this T cell receptor (beta chain) was determined in a study of cytomegalovirus exposure and HLA in healthy donors. Study-level background: In an earlier analysis, around 120 million unique TCR beta sequences were found from some 170 million T cells. Study-wide points: Presence/absence comparisons presumed near-even sequencing depth among donors. In a later analysis, a genetic analysis reported fewer productive-TCR N-insertions in an Asian-associated ancestry cluster than the cohort average.

The PCR used 60 Vbeta and 13 Jbeta primers. In the original analysis: An analysis performed later counted roughly 80 million unique TCR beta chains (roughly 11 million of them shared). This table comes from immunoSEQ multiplex PCR, and its TCRdb copy is limited to in-frame clones, with some not included. V, J and clone size are those of that table, while D and trimming were read from the DNA. The sample has more than 80,000 clones; about three quarters are singletons. From germline, CDR1 is SGHRS and CDR2 YFSETQ. The V end was cut by 4 bases, the J end by 5 bases, with 7 bases between. This CDR3 is 12 amino acids long. On this clone itself: Its antigen is currently unknown.

The chain recombines TRBV5-1 with TRBJ2-1; the D is unclear. This clonotype was sampled from a woman between 45 and 65 years old in good health and CMV-seropositive. Sequences were obtained from PBMCs. CDR3 amino acids: CASSASDNEQFF. CDR3 in DNA: TGCGCCAGCAGCGCGTCGGACAATGAGCAGTTCTTC.